This section outlines one T cell receptor beta chain sequence together with its context. The method was immunoSEQ multiplex PCR; TCRdb's version includes in-frame clones alone and lacks a portion of them. In the table there are about 150,000 clones, approximately 80% of which are singletons. Germline V CDR1 and CDR2: KGHSH, LQKENI. The CDR3 is 17 residues long. Losses at the gene ends were 2 bases for V and 5 bases for J; bases not matched to a gene: 12. This entry comes from a study of blood T cell repertoires in COVID-19. This sequence originates from a woman aged 55 to 70 with acute or convalescent COVID-19. This sequence joins TRBV18 and TRBJ2-4; 7 bases are shared with TRBD1. The sample consisted of peripheral blood. This CDR3 is CASSPYPPAGGENIQYF. CDR3 in DNA: TGTGCCAGCTCACCATATCCCCCGGCAGGGGGAGAAAACATTCAGTACTTC. The complete variable domain, with remaining parts taken from reference TRBV18 and TRBJ2-4, reads NAGVMQNPRHLVRRRGQEARLRCSPMKGHSHVYWYRQLPEEGLKFMVYLQKENIIDESGMPKERFSAEFPKEGPSILRIQQVVRGDSAAYFCASSPYPPAGGENIQYFGAGTRLSVL.